The following is a TCR beta chain sequence with its context. The antigen is unknown. The data originate from a study of OX40 agonist ivuxolimab in advanced cancers. Study-wide background: Age averaged around 58 years (range roughly 23 to 79), and 82.7% were male. Study-wide results and limits: Clonal expansion was seen in CD4+ and CD8+ blood T cells by week 6 at 0.1 to 3.0 mg/kg. Relative to CD4+ cells, CD8+ T cells on average had more expanded clones.

Using immunoSEQ multiplex PCR, the repertoire was profiled, and TCRdb retains in-frame clones only, with some absent. Among approximately 60,000 clones listed, approximately 92% were seen once. Germline assignment: CDR1 SEHNR and CDR2 FQNEAQ (reference sequence). Trimming shortened V by 5 bases and J by 8 bases, and 13 bases separated the two germline ends. This CDR3 has 12 residues. Samples of blood were obtained at baseline, on cycle 4 day 1, and on cycle 7 day 1. The sample in question was CD4+ or CD8+ T cells sorted from blood, obtained in a trial of the OX40 agonist ivuxolimab. The rearrangement joins TRBV7-9 to TRBJ2-7, with D tentatively TRBD2 (6 bases). The TCR comes from an adult with an advanced solid tumor such as melanoma, head and neck, liver or kidney cancer. The CDR3, as DNA: TGTGCCAGCAGCCCGGCGGGGCCGAAGCAGTACTTC. Protein product: CASSPAGPKQYF.